One sample yielded the 20 T cell receptor beta chains listed below, sequenced in a study of blood T cells in healthy people across ages. A second roughly 7 to 12 cycle PCR used barcoded and J-beta primers. TCRdb fed the 5' RACE reads into MiXCR, producing one record per CDR3 protein. The data hold approximately 780,000 distinct CDR3 sequences, with around 24% observed a single time. These same records also appear under a second study, on T cells of mothers and their children.

Material: blood. The receptor source for this set is a boy aged 5-17 years in good health.

The rearrangement uses TRBV6-1 and TRBJ2-7; D is ambiguous. V was shortened by 1 base and J by 7 bases, with 8 bases between the two germline ends. Germline V CDR1 and CDR2: MNHNS, SASEGT. This CDR3 region has 12 residues. The chain's CDR3 is CASSEVQAEQYF. CDR3 nucleotide sequence: TGTGCCAGCAGTGAAGTTCAGGCAGAGCAGTACTTC.

The genes are TRBV29-1 and TRBJ2-5; D gene uncertain. This CDR3 has 10 amino acids. Trimming pared 4 bases from V and 9 bases from J, leaving 9 bases between. Germline CDR1 is SQVTM and CDR2 is ANQGSEA. The CDR3 loop is CSVVQVAQYF. The CDR3 DNA sequence: TGCAGCGTTGTGCAGGTGGCCCAGTACTTC.

This clonotype was counted a few times. The rearrangement joins TRBV29-1 to TRBJ2-1, with a weak D call TRBD2 (5 bases). Gene TRBJ2-5 matches the end of the DNA better, so the J call may be wrong. CDR3 size: 13 residues. Germline-derived CDR1 and CDR2 are SQVTM and ANQGSEA. The CDR3 loop is CSVEVGAAETQYF. In DNA, the CDR3 is TGCAGCGTTGAAGTAGGAGCGGCTGAGACCCAGTACTTC.

This chain links TRBV4-1 with TRBJ2-5; 8 nucleotides match TRBD2. The CDR3 is made up of 17 amino acids. Trimming removed 0 bases from V and 2 bases from J; junction bases left unmatched: 8. CDR1 MGHRA and CDR2 YSYEKL come from the germline V gene. The CDR3 DNA follows: TGCGCCAGCAGCCAAGATAGAGTAGCGGGGTTTCAAGAGACCCAGTACTTC. Its protein is CASSQDRVAGFQETQYF.

J is TRBJ1-4 and V is TRBV15, with D hard to call. Germline V lookup: CDR1 LNHNV, CDR2 YYDKDF (reference sequence). The CDR3 is made up of 15 amino acids. V was cut by 5 bases and J by 3 bases, with 13 bases left in between. In nucleotides, the CDR3 is TGTGCCACCAGCCCCGAGTGGAAAGCTAATGAAAAACTGTTTTTT. Its protein is CATSPEWKANEKLFF.

The genes are TRBV6-2 or TRBV6-3 and TRBJ2-7, with D perhaps matching TRBD1 (6 bases). Trimming shortened V by 5 bases and J by 0 bases, and 14 bases separated the two germline ends. Germline CDR1 is MNHEY and CDR2 is SVGEGT. This CDR3 spans 15 amino acids. This CDR3 is CASSPQQGNSYEQYF. The CDR3 DNA follows: TGTGCCAGCAGTCCCCAACAGGGTAACTCCTACGAGCAGTACTTC.

The chain recombines TRBV29-1 with TRBJ1-2, with 8 bases that match TRBD1. J lost 5 bases, V lost 4 bases, and 3 bases had no gene match. Germline V gene sequence: CDR1 SQVTM, CDR2 ANQGSEA. This CDR3 has 12 residues. CDR3 coding DNA: TGCAGCGTTGTGCAGGGGGCTTATGGCTACACCTTC. Translated: CSVVQGAYGYTF. Variable domain in full (rest from reference TRBV29-1 and TRBJ1-2): SAVISQKPSRDICQRGTSLTIQCQVDSQVTMMFWYRQQPGQSLTLIATANQGSEATYESGFVIDKFPISRPNLTFSTLTVSNMSPEDSSIYLCSVVQGAYGYTFGSGTRLTVV.

This clonotype turned up a few times. CDR3 sequence (DNA): TGTGCCAGCAGCGTAGCCCGGGACCGCTCTGGGGCCAACGTCCTGACTTTC. Its translation is CASSVARDRSGANVLTF. The chain uses TRBV9 and TRBJ2-6; D may correspond to TRBD1 or TRBD2 (5 bases each). Germline-derived CDR1 and CDR2 are SGDLS and YYNGEE. V gave up 0 bases and J gave up 0 bases, with 10 bases separating them. This CDR3 is built from 17 residues.

This clonotype was counted at least ten times. The CDR3 is CASSQGQATQYF. The CDR3 region has the DNA TGTGCCAGCAGCCAGGGACAGGCGACCCAGTACTTC. V usage is TRBV28 and J usage is TRBJ2-5; 8 bases map to TRBD1. Losses at the gene ends were 6 bases for V and 7 bases for J; bases not matched to a gene: 4. The germline V gene has CDR1 MDHEN and CDR2 SYDVKM. There are 12 residues in the CDR3.

This clonotype was recorded a few times. The genes are TRBV10-3 and TRBJ1-1; no reliable D call. The CDR3 is made up of 14 amino acids. From germline, CDR1 is ENHRY and CDR2 SYGVKD. V was pared by 2 bases and J by 7 bases, with 14 bases between. CDR3 sequence: CAISEEYNTGEAFF. In DNA, the CDR3 is TGTGCCATCAGTGAGGAGTACAATACGGGTGAAGCTTTCTTT.

The rearrangement uses TRBV5-6 and TRBJ2-4, with D tentatively TRBD2 (6 bases). CDR1 SGHDT and CDR2 YYEEEE come from the germline V gene. V lost 5 bases to trimming and J lost 6 bases, with 15 bases between them. This CDR3 has 14 amino acids. CDR3 in amino acids: CASSSEGGGNIQYF. Written as DNA, the CDR3 is TGTGCCAGCAGTTCCGAGGGAGGAGGAAACATTCAGTACTTC.

This clonotype was counted between two and nine times. It may be a read error: a sequence one base away is much more abundant. The chain combines TRBV6-6 with TRBJ1-2; unclear D gene. CDR3 length equals 13 residues. Germline CDR1 MNHNY, CDR2 SVGAGI (reference sequence). CDR3 in DNA: TGTGCCAGCAATTACCTCAAGGACTATGGCTACACCTTC. This sequence encodes CASNYLKDYGYTF.

Concerning this clonotype itself: No conserved phenylalanine or tryptophan ends this CDR3, so it is likely a read error. The chain employs TRBV7-2 and TRBJ2-4; D is ambiguous. V gave up 1 base and J gave up 0 bases, with 4 bases separating them. CDR1 is SGHTA and CDR2 is FQGNSA in the germline V gene. The CDR3 consists of 14 residues. CDR3 nucleotide sequence: TGTGCCAGCAGCTTAGGACTAGCCAAAAACATTCAGTACCTC. This encodes CASSLGLAKNIQYL.

This clonotype showed up just a few times. The V call is TRBV5-1, the J call TRBJ2-2; TRBD1 matches 9 bases. The length of the CDR3 is 15 residues. With V trimmed by 7 bases and J by 2 bases, 6 bases remained unmatched. Germline V gives CDR1 SGHRS, CDR2 YFSETQ. The DNA of the CDR3 is TGCGCCAGCGGTCCGGGACAGGGTAACACCGGGGAGCTGTTTTTT. This sequence encodes CASGPGQGNTGELFF.

This clonotype was seen only a few times. This chain uses TRBV27 with TRBJ2-1, with D possibly TRBD1 on 6 matching bases. Germline lookup yields CDR1 MNHEY and CDR2 SMNVEV (reference sequence). CDR3 length: 18 amino acids. The V end was cut by 4 bases, the J end by 5 bases, with 24 bases between. The CDR3 loop reads CASSSGAWGRQENNEQFF. In DNA, the CDR3 is TGTGCCAGCAGTTCCGGCGCCTGGGGCAGACAGGAAAACAATGAGCAGTTCTTC.

The sample holds many counts of this clonotype. The J gene is TRBJ1-1, the V gene TRBV9; D call uncertain. The CDR3 contains 12 residues. Trimming removed 3 bases at V and 5 bases at J, with 8 bases between. Per the germline V gene, CDR1 is SGDLS and CDR2 is YYNGEE. The CDR3 is CASSEGETEAFF. CDR3 in DNA: TGTGCCAGCAGCGAGGGTGAGACTGAAGCTTTCTTT.

This clonotype was picked up a small number of times. The chain has TRBV3-1 and TRBJ2-3; TRBD2 matches 9 bases. The J segment lost 2 bases and the V segment lost 2 bases, leaving 5 bases of the junction unmatched. Germline CDR1 is LGHDT and CDR2 is YNNKEL (reference sequence). CDR3 length: 16 residues. The CDR3 bases are TGTGCCAGCAGCCAATATAGCGGGGGCTTCACAGATACGCAGTATTTT. Protein: CASSQYSGGFTDTQYF.

The chain joins TRBV12-3 or TRBV12-4 to TRBJ2-1, with 7 bases aligning to TRBD2. J was trimmed by 3 bases and V by 7 bases; bases with no gene match: 18. The length of the CDR3 is 18 residues. As DNA, the CDR3 is TGTGCCAGCACCAGCCGGAGCACTACGGGGGGTCTCTACAATGAGCAGTTCTTC. Protein: CASTSRSTTGGLYNEQFF.

This clonotype was seen only a few times. V is TRBV5-1 and J is TRBJ1-4, with D uncertain. In germline, CDR1 is SGHRS, CDR2 YFSETQ. This CDR3 comprises 15 residues. The V end was cut by 2 bases, the J end by 5 bases, with 13 bases between. The CDR3 DNA sequence: TGCGCCAGCAGCTTTACCTCAATGGGGAATGAAAAACTGTTTTTT. The encoded protein is CASSFTSMGNEKLFF.

This clonotype has a handful of counts. The chain carries TRBV5-1 and TRBJ1-6; perhaps TRBD1 as D (5 bases). V was cut by 4 bases and J by 2 bases, with 10 bases left in between. This CDR3 has 15 amino acids. Germline loops: CDR1 SGHRS, CDR2 YFSETQ. The CDR3 sequence is CASSVGTAYNSPLHF. The CDR3 DNA reads as TGCGCCAGCAGCGTCGGGACGGCCTATAATTCACCCCTCCACTTT.